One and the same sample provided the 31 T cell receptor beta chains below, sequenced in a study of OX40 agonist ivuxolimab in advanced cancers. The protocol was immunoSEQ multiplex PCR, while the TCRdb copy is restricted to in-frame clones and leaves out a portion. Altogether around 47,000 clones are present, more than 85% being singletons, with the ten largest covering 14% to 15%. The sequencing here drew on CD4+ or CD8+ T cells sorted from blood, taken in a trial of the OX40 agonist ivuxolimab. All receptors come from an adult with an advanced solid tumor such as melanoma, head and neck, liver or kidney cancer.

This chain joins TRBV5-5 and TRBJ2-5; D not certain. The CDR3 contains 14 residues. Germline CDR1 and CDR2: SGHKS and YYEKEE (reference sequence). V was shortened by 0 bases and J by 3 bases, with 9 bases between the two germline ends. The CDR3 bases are TGTGCCAGCAGCTTGGATTTGGGCGAAGAGACCCAGTACTTC. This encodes CASSLDLGEETQYF.

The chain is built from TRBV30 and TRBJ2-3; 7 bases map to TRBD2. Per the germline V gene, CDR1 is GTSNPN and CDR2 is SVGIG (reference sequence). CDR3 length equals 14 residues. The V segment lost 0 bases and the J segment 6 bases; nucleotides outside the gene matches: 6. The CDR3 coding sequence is TGTGCCTGGAGTGTGGGGGTCGGGGGGGATACGCAGTATTTT. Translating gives CAWSVGVGGDTQYF.

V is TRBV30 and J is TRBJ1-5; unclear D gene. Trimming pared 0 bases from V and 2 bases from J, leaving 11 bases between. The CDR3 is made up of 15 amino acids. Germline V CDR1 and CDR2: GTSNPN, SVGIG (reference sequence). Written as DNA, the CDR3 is TGTGCCTGGAGTGTAAAAGGGTTGGGCAATCAGCCCCAGCATTTT. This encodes CAWSVKGLGNQPQHF.

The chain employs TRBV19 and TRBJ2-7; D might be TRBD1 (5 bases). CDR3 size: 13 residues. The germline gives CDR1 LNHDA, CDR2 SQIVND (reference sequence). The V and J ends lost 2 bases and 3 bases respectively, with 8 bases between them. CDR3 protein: CASSITGVYEQYF. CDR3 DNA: TGTGCCAGTAGTATAACAGGAGTCTACGAGCAGTACTTC.

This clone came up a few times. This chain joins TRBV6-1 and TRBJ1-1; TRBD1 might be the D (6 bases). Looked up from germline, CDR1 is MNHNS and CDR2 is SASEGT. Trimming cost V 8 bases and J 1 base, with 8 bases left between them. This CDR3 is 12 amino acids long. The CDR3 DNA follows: TGTGCCAGCGCGACAGGGAACACTGAAGCTTTCTTT. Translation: CASATGNTEAFF.

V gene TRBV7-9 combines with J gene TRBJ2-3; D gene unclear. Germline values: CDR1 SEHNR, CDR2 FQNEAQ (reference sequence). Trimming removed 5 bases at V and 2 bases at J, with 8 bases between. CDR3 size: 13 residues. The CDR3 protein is CASSQVTTDTQYF. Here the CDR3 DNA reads TGTGCCAGCAGCCAGGTTACCACAGATACGCAGTATTTT.

The CDR3 coding sequence is TGTGCCAGCAGTGAACGAGGTTACGAGCAGTACTTC. It encodes CASSERGYEQYF. This chain links TRBV2 with TRBJ2-7; D unclear. The CDR3 has 12 amino acids. V was trimmed by 2 bases and J by 4 bases, leaving 6 bases between them. Germline CDR1 and CDR2: SNHLY and FYNNEI.

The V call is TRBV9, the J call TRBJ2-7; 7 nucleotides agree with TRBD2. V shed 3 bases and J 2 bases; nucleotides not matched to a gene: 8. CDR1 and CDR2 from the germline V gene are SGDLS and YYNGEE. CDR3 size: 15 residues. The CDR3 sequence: CASSETPGGTYEQYF. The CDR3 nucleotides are TGTGCCAGCAGCGAAACACCGGGGGGAACCTACGAGCAGTACTTC.

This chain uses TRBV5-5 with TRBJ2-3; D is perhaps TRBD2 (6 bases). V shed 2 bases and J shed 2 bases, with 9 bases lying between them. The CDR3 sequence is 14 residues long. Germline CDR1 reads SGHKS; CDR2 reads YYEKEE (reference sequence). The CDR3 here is CASSFLDYTDTQYF. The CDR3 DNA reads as TGTGCCAGCAGCTTCCTGGACTACACAGATACGCAGTATTTT.

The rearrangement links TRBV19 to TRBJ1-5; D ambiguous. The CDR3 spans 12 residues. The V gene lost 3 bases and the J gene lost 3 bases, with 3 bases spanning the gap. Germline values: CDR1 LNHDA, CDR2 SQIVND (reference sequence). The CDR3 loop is CASSIINQPQHF. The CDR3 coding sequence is TGTGCCAGTAGTATCATCAATCAGCCCCAGCATTTT.

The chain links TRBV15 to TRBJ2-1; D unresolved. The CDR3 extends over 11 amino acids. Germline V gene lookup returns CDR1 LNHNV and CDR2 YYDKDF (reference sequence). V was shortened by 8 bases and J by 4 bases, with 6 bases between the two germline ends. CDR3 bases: TGTGCCACCGGGCAGTACAATGAGCAGTTCTTC. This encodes CATGQYNEQFF.

This chain's CDR3 is CAWRSGVAGDTQYF. The CDR3 region has the DNA TGTGCCTGGAGGAGTGGGGTCGCCGGAGATACGCAGTATTTT. The chain uses TRBV30 and TRBJ2-3; no clear D gene. The CDR3 consists of 14 residues. From germline, CDR1 is GTSNPN and CDR2 SVGIG (reference sequence). Between the trimmed V and J ends, which lost 3 bases and 5 bases, there was a span of 15 bases.

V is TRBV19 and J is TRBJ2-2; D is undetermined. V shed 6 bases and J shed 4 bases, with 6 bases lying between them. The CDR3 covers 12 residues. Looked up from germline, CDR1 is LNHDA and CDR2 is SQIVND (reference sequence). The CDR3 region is CASSRVTGELFF. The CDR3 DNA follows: TGTGCCAGTAGCCGGGTCACCGGGGAGCTGTTTTTT.

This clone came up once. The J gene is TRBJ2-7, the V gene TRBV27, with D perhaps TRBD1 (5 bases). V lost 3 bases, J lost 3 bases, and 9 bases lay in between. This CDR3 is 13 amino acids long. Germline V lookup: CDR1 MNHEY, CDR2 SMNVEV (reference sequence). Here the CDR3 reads CASSFRQGYEQYF. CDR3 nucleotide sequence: TGTGCCAGCAGTTTTCGGCAGGGCTACGAGCAGTACTTC.

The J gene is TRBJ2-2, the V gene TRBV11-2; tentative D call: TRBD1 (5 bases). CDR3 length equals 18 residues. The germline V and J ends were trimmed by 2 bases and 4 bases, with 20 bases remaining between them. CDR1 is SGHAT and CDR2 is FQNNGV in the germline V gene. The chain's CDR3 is CASSLNPGWRFITGELFF. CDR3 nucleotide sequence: TGTGCCAGCAGCTTAAATCCAGGGTGGAGATTCATCACCGGGGAGCTGTTTTTT.

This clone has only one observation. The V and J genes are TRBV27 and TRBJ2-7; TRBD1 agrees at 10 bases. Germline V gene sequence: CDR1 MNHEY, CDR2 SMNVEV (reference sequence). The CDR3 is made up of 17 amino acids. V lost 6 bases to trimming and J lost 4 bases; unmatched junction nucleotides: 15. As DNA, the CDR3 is TGTGCCAGCAGCCTTCGGACAGGGGGTTACCTGGGGTACGAGCAGTACTTC. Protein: CASSLRTGGYLGYEQYF.

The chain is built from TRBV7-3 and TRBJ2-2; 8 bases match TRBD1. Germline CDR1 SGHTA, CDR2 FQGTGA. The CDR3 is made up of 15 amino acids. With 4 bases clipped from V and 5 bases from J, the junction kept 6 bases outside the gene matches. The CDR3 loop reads CASSSETGVTGELFF. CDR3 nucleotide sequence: TGTGCCAGCAGCTCGGAGACAGGGGTTACCGGGGAGCTGTTTTTT.

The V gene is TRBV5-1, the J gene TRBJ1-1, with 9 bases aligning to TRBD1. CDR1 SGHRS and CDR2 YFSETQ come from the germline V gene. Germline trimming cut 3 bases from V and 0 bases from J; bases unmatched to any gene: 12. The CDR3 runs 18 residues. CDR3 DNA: TGCGCCAGCAGCTCTGAGGCCCAGGGACAGGGAATGAACACTGAAGCTTTCTTT. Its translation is CASSSEAQGQGMNTEAFF.

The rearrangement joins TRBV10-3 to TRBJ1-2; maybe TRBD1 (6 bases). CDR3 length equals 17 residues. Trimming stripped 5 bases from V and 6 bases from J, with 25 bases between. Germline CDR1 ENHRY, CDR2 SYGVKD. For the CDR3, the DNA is TGTGCCATCAGTTACAACTCAGGGGACCCCCCGGGGGATGGCTACACCTTC. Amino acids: CAISYNSGDPPGDGYTF.

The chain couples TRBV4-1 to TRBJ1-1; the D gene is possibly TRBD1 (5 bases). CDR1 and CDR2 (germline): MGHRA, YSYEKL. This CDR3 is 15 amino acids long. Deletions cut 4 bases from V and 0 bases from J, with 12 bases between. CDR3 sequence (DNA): TGCGCCAGCAGCCCGAGGACACCTATGAACACTGAAGCTTTCTTT. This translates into CASSPRTPMNTEAFF.

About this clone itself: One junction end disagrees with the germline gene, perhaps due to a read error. In DNA, the CDR3 is TGTGCTAGCAGCTTAGGTGGGGCCCCAGGCAATGAGCAGTTCTTC. Protein sequence: CASSLGGAPGNEQFF. The chain is built from TRBV7-7 and TRBJ2-1, with D possibly TRBD1 on 5 matching bases. The CDR3 extends over 15 amino acids. Germline-derived CDR1 and CDR2 are SSHAT and FNYEAQ (reference sequence).

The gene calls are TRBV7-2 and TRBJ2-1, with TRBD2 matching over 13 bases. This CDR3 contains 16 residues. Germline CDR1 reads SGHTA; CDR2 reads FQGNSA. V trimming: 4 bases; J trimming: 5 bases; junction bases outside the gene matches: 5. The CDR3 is CASSSELAGGNNEQFF. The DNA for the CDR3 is TGTGCCAGCAGCTCAGAACTAGCGGGGGGGAACAATGAGCAGTTCTTC.

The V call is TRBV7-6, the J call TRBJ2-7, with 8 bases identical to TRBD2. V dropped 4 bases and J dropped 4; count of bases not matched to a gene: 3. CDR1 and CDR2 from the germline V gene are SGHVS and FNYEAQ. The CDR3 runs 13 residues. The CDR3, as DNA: TGTGCCAGCAGCTCGGAGCGGGGGTACGAGCAGTACTTC. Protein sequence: CASSSERGYEQYF.

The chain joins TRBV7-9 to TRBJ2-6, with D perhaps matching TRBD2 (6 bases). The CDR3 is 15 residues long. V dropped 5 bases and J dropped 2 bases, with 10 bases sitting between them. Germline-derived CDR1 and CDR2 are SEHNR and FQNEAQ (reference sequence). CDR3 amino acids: CASSARRAGANVLTF. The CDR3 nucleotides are TGTGCCAGCAGCGCTCGGAGGGCTGGGGCCAACGTCCTGACTTTC.

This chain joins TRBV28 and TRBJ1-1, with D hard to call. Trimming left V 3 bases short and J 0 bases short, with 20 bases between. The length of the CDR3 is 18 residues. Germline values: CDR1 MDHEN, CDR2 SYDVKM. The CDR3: CASSFHRFRAELNTEAFF. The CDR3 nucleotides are TGTGCCAGCAGTTTCCATCGTTTCCGGGCAGAATTGAACACTGAAGCTTTCTTT.

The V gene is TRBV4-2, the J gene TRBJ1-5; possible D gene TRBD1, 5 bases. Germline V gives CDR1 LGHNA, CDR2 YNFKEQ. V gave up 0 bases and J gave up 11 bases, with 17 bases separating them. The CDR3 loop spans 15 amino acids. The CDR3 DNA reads TGTGCCAGCAGCCAAGAGTACGGGGCAAGGTGGTCCCAGCATTTT. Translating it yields CASSQEYGARWSQHF.

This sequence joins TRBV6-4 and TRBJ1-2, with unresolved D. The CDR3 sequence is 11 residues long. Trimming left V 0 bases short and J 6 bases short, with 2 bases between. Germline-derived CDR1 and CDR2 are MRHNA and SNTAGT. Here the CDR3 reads CASSDSNGYTF. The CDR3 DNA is TGTGCCAGCAGTGACTCCAATGGCTACACCTTC.

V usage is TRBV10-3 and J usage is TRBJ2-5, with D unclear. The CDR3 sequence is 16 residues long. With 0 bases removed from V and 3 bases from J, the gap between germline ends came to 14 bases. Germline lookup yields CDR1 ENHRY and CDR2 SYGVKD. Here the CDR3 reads CAISESSRTVEETQYF. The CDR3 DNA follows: TGTGCCATCAGTGAGTCGAGTAGGACGGTAGAAGAGACCCAGTACTTC.

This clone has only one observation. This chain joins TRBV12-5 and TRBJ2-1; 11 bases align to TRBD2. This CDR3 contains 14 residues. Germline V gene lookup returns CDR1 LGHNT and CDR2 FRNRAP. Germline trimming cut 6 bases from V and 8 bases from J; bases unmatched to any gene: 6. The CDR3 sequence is CASGLAGGLDEQFF. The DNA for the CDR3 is TGTGCTAGTGGGTTAGCGGGGGGGCTGGATGAGCAGTTCTTC.

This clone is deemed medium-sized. CDR3 residues: CASSEGTSGADTQYF. DNA for the CDR3: TGTGCCAGCAGTGAAGGGACTAGCGGGGCAGATACGCAGTATTTT. The rearrangement links TRBV6-1 to TRBJ2-3, with 12 nucleotides matching TRBD2. The CDR3 totals 15 residues. With 1 base clipped from V and 4 bases from J, the junction kept 0 bases outside the gene matches. Per germline, CDR1 MNHNS and CDR2 SASEGT.

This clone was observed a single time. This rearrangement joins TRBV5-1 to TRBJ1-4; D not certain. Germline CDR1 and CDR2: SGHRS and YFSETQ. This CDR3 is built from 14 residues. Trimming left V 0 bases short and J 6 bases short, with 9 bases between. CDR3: CASSLGAGDEKLFF. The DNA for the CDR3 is TGCGCCAGCAGCTTGGGCGCAGGCGATGAAAAACTGTTTTTT. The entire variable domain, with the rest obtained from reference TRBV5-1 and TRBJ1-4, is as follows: KAGVTQTPRYLIKTRGQQVTLSCSPISGHRSVSWYQQTPGQGLQFLFEYFSETQRNKGNFPGRFSGRQFSNSRSEMNVSTLELGDSALYLCASSLGAGDEKLFFGSGTQLSVL.